What follows describes a single T cell receptor beta chain. Antigen specificity is unknown. This specimen belongs to a study of cytomegalovirus exposure and HLA in healthy donors. Overall study: Across some 400 genotyped donors, about 81% landed in the Caucasian-associated ancestry cluster. Study-level points and caveats: Because they were indistinguishable, some V segments, including TRBV6-2 and TRBV6-3, were excluded.

V was cut by 6 bases and J by 0 bases, with 12 bases left in between. Germline V CDR1 and CDR2: LNHDA, SQIVND (reference sequence). This CDR3 contains 15 residues. PCR amplification relied on 60 Vbeta primers (plus 13 Jbeta primers). Sequencing was performed with immunoSEQ multiplex PCR; in TCRdb, only in-frame clones are kept and a portion is missing. The sample carries some 160,000 clones, roughly 65% recorded once. What was sequenced was PBMCs. This TCR was sampled from a man in his 60s in good health and CMV-seronegative. The rearrangement links TRBV19 to TRBJ1-5, with a possible D match to TRBD1 (5 bases). CDR3 coding DNA: TGTGCCAGTAGCCAGGGAGGATTTAGCAATCAGCCCCAGCATTTT. Encoded protein: CASSQGGFSNQPQHF.